The sequence of this T cell receptor (beta chain) was determined in a study of shared clonotypes between healthy human individuals (dated by TCRdb to 2018 to 2021). A note on the overall study: A few men and a couple of women, aged 18 to 49 years, made up the cohort. To estimate repertoire size and how much clonotypes are shared between individuals, the study performed deep sequencing of blood TCR repertoires from five healthy adults. Each donor's leukapheresis produced roughly between about 0.85 and 10 billion PBMCs. Different laboratories and diverse techniques were used to prepare libraries and sequence TCR repertoires, to increase sequencing depth and limit assay-specific biases.

Using the deep immunoSEQ assay, TCR CDR3 regions were amplified from genomic DNA by multiplex PCR. Genomic DNA extracted from each cell subset was distributed evenly over all wells of several immunoSEQ 96-well plates, and each plate served as one replicate. For unsorted PBMC, 250 to 300 ng of genomic DNA, equivalent to around 33,000 T cell genomes, went into each replicate PCR. Genomic DNA from unsorted PBMC was sequenced over ten immunoSEQ deep assay plates. Purified libraries were measured with a Qubit 3.0 fluorometer, size-checked on a Bioanalyzer 2100, and measured again with the KAPA Library Quantification kit. Every immunoSEQ 96-well plate was sequenced on a dedicated single-read 150-cycle Illumina NextSeq 550 flow cell. The authors' pipeline ran thus. Because the immunoSEQ output included only junctional sequences and no quality scores, the filtering could not be the same as the filtering used for full-length reads. To assign V/J genes and CDR3, sequences were annotated using PyIR, a Python wrapper for IgBLAST v1.9, with IMGT germline references. Any read was removed if the V/J assignment was weak (E-value above 1e-6), the CDR3 was missing, or the read contained stop codons, out-of-frame junctions, or ambiguous translated residues. V3J clonotypes were defined as sequences sharing an identical inferred V gene, J gene, and CDR3 amino acid sequence. Percentage overlap between repertoires was calculated by dividing the number of shared unique clonotypes by the size of the smaller repertoire. Repertoire richness was assessed with RTK rarefaction, the Chao1 estimator, and Recon v2.1 estimates of unobserved clonotypes. TCRdb retrieved this table from immuneACCESS and kept in-frame rearrangements only. Not all clones are present; in checked studies, unresolved V genes account for under half, and no reason is known for the remainder. The DNA was the basis for D and trimming; V, J and clone size are from that table. This sample lists under 600,000 clones; about 80% were detected once. The top ten clonotypes cover more than 10% of the sample.

The full study reports these points: Pairwise subsampling indicated that sequencing depth was expected to affect the degree of clonotype sharing among donors. Sampling was limited to blood, and TCR repertoires in tissue likely differ from TCR repertoires in blood. The small number of donors limited the genetic and exposure-history diversity represented.

Donors were healthy HIV-negative adults with no recently reported acute infections or vaccinations. Only Caucasian adults living in Nashville, Tennessee, USA were represented among the donors. For unsorted samples, roughly 91 million PBMCs were counted, and genomic DNA was extracted using the QIAamp DNA Blood Mini kit. Blood was collected by leukapheresis, and PBMCs were isolated by Ficoll-Histopaque density gradient centrifugation and then cryopreserved in liquid nitrogen vapor phase. Including the terminal cysteine and phenylalanine, the CDR3 comprises 14 residues. Just the 42-base CDR3 DNA is kept, in frame starting at base 1. Via the germline V gene, CDR1 is LGHNA and CDR2 YNFKEQ. The junction carries 6 bases between V and J, which are trimmed by 0 bases and 2 bases respectively. Comment on this clone: Its antigen is currently not known. No qualities accompany the bases; no much larger clone lies one base away.

This TCR was recovered from a woman aged 40-49 years in good health. Some clones in this sample may be carry-over from other donors' samples. The sample taken for sequencing was PBMCs. This receptor chain uses TRBV4-2 and TRBJ2-3; too little of a D gene remains to name it. The CDR3 in this case is CASSQDLATDTQYF. The DNA sequence is as follows: TGTGCCAGCAGCCAAGATCTGGCCACAGATACGCAGTATTTT.